The 15 T cell receptor beta chains reported below all come from one sample, sequenced in a study of cytomegalovirus exposure and HLA in healthy donors. The PCR employed 60 Vbeta primers together with 13 Jbeta primers. TCRdb keeps only in-frame clones here, not all; method: immunoSEQ multiplex PCR. The repertoire has fewer than 110,000 clones, approximately 79% of them found once; the top ten carry about 15%. Sequencing was performed on PBMCs. The receptors come from a woman between 40 and 55 years old in good health and CMV-seropositive.

V usage is TRBV4-2 and J usage is TRBJ2-2, with 8 bases that match TRBD2. With V trimmed by 4 bases and J by 2 bases, 12 bases remained unmatched. The CDR3 covers 18 residues. Germline V lookup: CDR1 LGHNA, CDR2 YNFKEQ. CDR3 nucleotides: TGTGCCAGCAGCCGCCGACTCAGCGGGGGAGGAAACACCGGGGAGCTGTTTTTT. Its translation is CASSRRLSGGGNTGELFF.

The chain uses TRBV5-6 and TRBJ1-5; possible D gene TRBD1, 5 bases. The V gene's germline CDR1 is SGHDT and CDR2 YYEEEE. The CDR3 totals 14 residues. Trimming took off 4 bases at V and 4 bases at J, with 12 bases between the two ends. The CDR3 nucleotides are TGTGCCAGCAGCCCGGGCCGGGGGAATCAGCCCCAGCATTTT. Amino acid sequence: CASSPGRGNQPQHF.

The rearrangement links TRBV29-1 to TRBJ1-1; 10 nucleotides line up with TRBD1. The CDR3 covers 14 residues. CDR1 is SQVTM and CDR2 is ANQGSEA in the germline V gene. Germline trimming cut 3 bases from V and 5 bases from J; bases unmatched to any gene: 6. The CDR3 protein is CSVDSRQGATEAFF. The CDR3 DNA sequence: TGCAGCGTTGATTCGCGACAGGGGGCGACTGAAGCTTTCTTT.

The chain is built from TRBV4-1 and TRBJ1-5, with a tentative D call TRBD1 (6 bases). The V gene lost 4 bases and the J gene lost 2 bases, with 9 bases spanning the gap. From germline, CDR1 is MGHRA and CDR2 YSYEKL. This CDR3 region has 14 residues. CDR3 amino acids: CASSPRTGNQPQHF. In nucleotides, the CDR3 is TGCGCCAGCAGCCCACGGACAGGCAATCAGCCCCAGCATTTT.

This clone has more than one count but fewer than ten. The genes are TRBV4-2 and TRBJ1-3; D not resolved. CDR3 length equals 15 residues. V lost 0 bases to trimming and J lost 9 bases, with 15 bases between them. CDR1 is LGHNA, CDR2 YNFKEQ, per germline. The CDR3 reads CASSQDLSGLRTIYF. The CDR3 nucleotides are TGTGCCAGCAGCCAAGATTTGTCGGGGTTGCGCACCATATATTTT.

V is TRBV6-5 and J is TRBJ1-5, with TRBD1 matching 7 bases. Germline values: CDR1 MNHEY, CDR2 SVGAGI. CDR3 length equals 15 residues. V was clipped by 5 bases and J by 3 bases; unmatched bases: 7. The CDR3 protein is CASSPGGGNNQPQHF. CDR3 coding DNA: TGTGCCAGCAGTCCAGGGGGTGGGAACAATCAGCCCCAGCATTTT.

The chain combines TRBV5-1 with TRBJ2-7; 7 bases are a match to TRBD1. The V segment lost 0 bases and the J segment 2 bases; nucleotides outside the gene matches: 5. Looked up from germline, CDR1 is SGHRS and CDR2 is YFSETQ. There are 15 residues in the CDR3. The CDR3 region has the DNA TGCGCCAGCAGCTTGGTGACAGGGTCCACCTACGAGCAGTACTTC. Translating gives CASSLVTGSTYEQYF.

V gene TRBV4-1 combines with J gene TRBJ1-2; a possible D gene is TRBD1 (5 bases). V was shortened by 0 bases and J by 8 bases, with 19 bases between the two germline ends. The germline gives CDR1 MGHRA, CDR2 YSYEKL. The CDR3 is made up of 16 amino acids. In nucleotides, the CDR3 is TGCGCCAGCAGCCAAGAAGTGGGGCTTCCCTTTGGAGGCTACACCTTC. This codes for CASSQEVGLPFGGYTF.

This clone was seen only a few times. The chain has TRBV5-4 and TRBJ1-2; 11 bases map to TRBD1. Germline-derived CDR1 and CDR2 are SGHNT and YYREEE (reference sequence). The V and J ends lost 5 bases and 1 base, in that order; junction bases with no gene match: 7. This CDR3 has 16 amino acids. The CDR3 DNA reads as TGTGCCAGCAGACCCTGGACAGGGGGCGGTAACTATGGCTACACCTTC. Residues: CASRPWTGGGNYGYTF. The full variable domain, in which reference TRBV5-4 and TRBJ1-2 provide the parts outside the CDR3, is ETGVTQSPTHLIKTRGQQVTLRCSSQSGHNTVSWYQQALGQGPQFIFQYYREEENGRGNFPPRFSGLQFPNYSSELNVNALELDDSALYLCASRPWTGGGNYGYTFGSGTRLTVV.

The sample holds one count of this clone. The chain links TRBV18 to TRBJ2-3, with D possibly TRBD1 on 6 matching bases. Per the germline V gene, CDR1 is KGHSH and CDR2 is LQKENI. This CDR3 is 14 amino acids long. V lost 3 bases, J lost 2 bases, and 9 bases lay in between. CDR3 in DNA: TGTGCCAGCTCACCCCAGGGGCCCACAGATACGCAGTATTTT. Its translation is CASSPQGPTDTQYF.

This clone ranks as medium-sized. V and J are TRBV27 and TRBJ2-2; perhaps TRBD1 as D (6 bases). This CDR3 spans 13 amino acids. From germline, CDR1 is MNHEY and CDR2 SMNVEV (reference sequence). As DNA, the CDR3 is TGTGTCGCCGGGACATCGAACACCGGGGAGCTGTTTTTT. It translates to CVAGTSNTGELFF.

This clone was seen a few times. The V and J genes are TRBV6-1 and TRBJ2-3; a weak D match, TRBD1 (6 bases). Germline CDR1 is MNHNS and CDR2 is SASEGT. The CDR3 is 14 residues long. V dropped 6 bases and J dropped 3 bases, with 13 bases sitting between them. The CDR3 reads CASRPTGQTDTQYF. In DNA, the CDR3 is TGTGCCAGCAGACCGACAGGCCAAACAGATACGCAGTATTTT.

The chain has TRBV5-1 and TRBJ1-4; 8 nucleotides line up with TRBD1. This CDR3 contains 16 residues. The germline CDR1 and CDR2 sequences are SGHRS and YFSETQ. V shed 2 bases and J 7 bases; nucleotides not matched to a gene: 10. The CDR3 DNA follows: TGCGCCAGCAGCTTCGGTCAGGGGGCGCTCGGTGAAAAACTGTTTTTT. Translation: CASSFGQGALGEKLFF.

There are a few counts of this clone. This sequence joins TRBV4-3 and TRBJ1-1; tentative D call: TRBD1 (5 bases). Per germline, CDR1 LGHNA and CDR2 YSLEER. V was pared by 3 bases and J by 11 bases, with 10 bases between. The CDR3 is made up of 11 amino acids. CDR3 in DNA: TGCGCCAGCAGCCAGTCAGGGAACGCTTTCTTT. As protein: CASSQSGNAFF.

Only one count was recorded for this clone. The chain uses TRBV6-1 and TRBJ1-4, with a weak D call TRBD1 (5 bases). Per the germline V gene, CDR1 is MNHNS and CDR2 is SASEGT. The length of the CDR3 is 12 residues. Trimming cost V 6 bases and J 6 bases, with 8 bases left between them. CDR3: CASRKGDEKLFF. The CDR3 DNA is TGTGCCAGCAGGAAAGGGGATGAAAAACTGTTTTTT.